Below, 5 T cell receptor beta chains from the same sample are listed, as sequenced in a study of shared clonotypes between healthy human individuals. Method: immunoSEQ multiplex PCR; TCRdb's copy keeps in-frame clones and lacks some. The sample includes 2 million to 2.5 million clones, over 85% of them seen just once. Sequencing was performed on naive CD4+ T cells from PBMCs. Subset given: CD45RA+ positively selected. All receptors derive from a man aged 18 to 29 in good health. Some clones in this sample may be carry-over from other donors' samples.

This clone was seen only once. V is TRBV28 and J is TRBJ1-5; perhaps TRBD1 as D (6 bases). Looked up from germline, CDR1 is MDHEN and CDR2 is SYDVKM. Trimming pared 5 bases from V and 0 bases from J, leaving 17 bases between. This CDR3 is 17 amino acids long. CDR3 amino acids: CASSTFRGAVSNQPQHF. CDR3 sequence (DNA): TGTGCCAGCAGTACTTTCCGGGGGGCCGTTAGCAATCAGCCCCAGCATTTT.

For this clone: The sample contains more than one DNA sequence encoding this CDR3. This chain connects TRBV7-3 to TRBJ2-2, with D possibly matching TRBD1 (5 bases). There are 12 residues in the CDR3. V lost 5 bases and J lost 6, with 7 bases in between. Germline lookup yields CDR1 SGHTA and CDR2 FQGTGA. The DNA for the CDR3 is TGTGCCAGCAGCCTCAGGGCCGGGGAGCTGTTTTTT. Encoded protein: CASSLRAGELFF.

For the CDR3, the DNA is TGCGCCAGCACCCCGGACAGGGACGGATTCAAAGCGTACGAGCAGTACTTC. As protein: CASTPDRDGFKAYEQYF. The rearrangement links TRBV10-2 to TRBJ2-7; TRBD1 matches at 8 bases. The CDR3 contains 17 residues. With V trimmed by 7 bases and J by 4 bases, 18 bases remained unmatched. Germline lookup yields CDR1 WSHSY and CDR2 SAAADI.

The chain combines TRBV19 with TRBJ1-4; 7 nucleotides line up with TRBD1. Germline lookup yields CDR1 LNHDA and CDR2 SQIVND (reference sequence). With V trimmed by 4 bases and J by 5 bases, 1 base remained unmatched. CDR3 length equals 13 residues. CDR3 nucleotide sequence: TGTGCCAGTAGTAGGACAGGCAATGAAAAACTGTTTTTT. This gives the protein CASSRTGNEKLFF.

This chain connects TRBV6-6 to TRBJ1-5, with TRBD1 identical over 8 bases. CDR3 size: 13 residues. The germline V gene has CDR1 MNHNY and CDR2 SVGAGI (reference sequence). Losses at the gene ends were 5 bases for V and 10 bases for J; bases not matched to a gene: 7. The CDR3 DNA reads as TGTGCCAGCAGTCAGGACAGGGTGCGCCCCCAGCATTTT. Encoded protein: CASSQDRVRPQHF.